The clone carrying this T cell receptor (beta chain) was detected a few times. Antigen specificity is unknown. The entry originates in a study of response to subunit inactivated influenza vaccine. Study results and limitations: T cells newly recruited by each seasonal influenza vaccination are few, the authors suggested.

In TCRdb, the RT-PCR reads were re-called with MiXCR into one record per CDR3 protein. The sample records roughly 700,000 distinct CDR3 sequences, about 14% being singletons. With 4 bases removed from V and 2 bases from J, the gap between germline ends came to 9 bases. This CDR3 has 14 amino acids. From germline, CDR1 is LGHDT and CDR2 YNNKEL (reference sequence). The sequences come from PBMCs from blood, collected 14 to 15 days before vaccination. The clonotype originates from a man in his fifties who received an inactivated influenza vaccine. The chain links TRBV3-1 to TRBJ1-5; D gene unclear. The CDR3 spells CASSRETGNQPQHF. Here the CDR3 DNA reads TGTGCCAGCAGCCGAGAAACAGGCAATCAGCCCCAGCATTTT.